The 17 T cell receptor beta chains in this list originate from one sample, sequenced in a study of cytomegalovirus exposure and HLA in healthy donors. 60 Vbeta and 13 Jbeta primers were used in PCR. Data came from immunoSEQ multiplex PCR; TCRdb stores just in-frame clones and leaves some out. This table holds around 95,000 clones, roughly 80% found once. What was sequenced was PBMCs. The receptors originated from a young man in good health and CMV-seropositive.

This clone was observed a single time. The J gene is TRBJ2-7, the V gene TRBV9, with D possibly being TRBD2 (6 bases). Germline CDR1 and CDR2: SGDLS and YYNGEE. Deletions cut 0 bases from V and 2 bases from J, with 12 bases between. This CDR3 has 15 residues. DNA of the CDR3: TGTGCCAGCAGCGTAGCGGGGGACCCAGCCTACGAGCAGTACTTC. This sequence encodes CASSVAGDPAYEQYF.

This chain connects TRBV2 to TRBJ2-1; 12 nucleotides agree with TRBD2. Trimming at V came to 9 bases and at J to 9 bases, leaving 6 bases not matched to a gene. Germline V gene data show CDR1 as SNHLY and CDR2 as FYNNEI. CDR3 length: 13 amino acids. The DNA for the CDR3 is TGTGCCAGAACTACGACTAGCGGGGGTGAGCAGTTCTTC. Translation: CARTTTSGGEQFF.

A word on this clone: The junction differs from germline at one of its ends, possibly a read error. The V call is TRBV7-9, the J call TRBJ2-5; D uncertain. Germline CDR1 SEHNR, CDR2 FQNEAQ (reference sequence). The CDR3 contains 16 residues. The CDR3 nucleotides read TGTTCCAGCAGCCCACCGGGTGGCCAAAAACGAGAGACCCAGTACTTC. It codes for CSSSPPGGQKRETQYF.

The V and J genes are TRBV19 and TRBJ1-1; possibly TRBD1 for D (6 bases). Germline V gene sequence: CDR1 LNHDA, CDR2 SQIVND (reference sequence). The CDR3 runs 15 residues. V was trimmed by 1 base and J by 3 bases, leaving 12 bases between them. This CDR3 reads CASSIGGQRYTEAFF. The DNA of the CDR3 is TGTGCCAGTAGTATAGGCGGACAGAGGTACACTGAAGCTTTCTTT.

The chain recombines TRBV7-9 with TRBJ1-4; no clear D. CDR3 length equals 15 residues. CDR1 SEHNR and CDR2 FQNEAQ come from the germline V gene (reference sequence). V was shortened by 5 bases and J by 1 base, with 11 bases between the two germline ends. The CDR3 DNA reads TGTGCCAGCAGCACCAAGACGGGAACTAATGAAAAACTGTTTTTT. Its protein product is CASSTKTGTNEKLFF.

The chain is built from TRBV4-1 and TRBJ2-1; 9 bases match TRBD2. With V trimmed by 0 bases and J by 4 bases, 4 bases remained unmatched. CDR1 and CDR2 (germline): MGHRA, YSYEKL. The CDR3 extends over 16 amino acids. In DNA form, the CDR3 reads TGCGCCAGCAGCCAAGATCGGAGCGGGGGGTACAATGAGCAGTTCTTC. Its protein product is CASSQDRSGGYNEQFF.

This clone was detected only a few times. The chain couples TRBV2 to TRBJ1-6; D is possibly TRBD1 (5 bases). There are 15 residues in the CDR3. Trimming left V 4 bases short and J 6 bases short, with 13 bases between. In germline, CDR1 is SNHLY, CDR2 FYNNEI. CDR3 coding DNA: TGTGCCAGCAGTGCGCGGGGGACCCTTAATTCACCCCTCCACTTT. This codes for CASSARGTLNSPLHF.

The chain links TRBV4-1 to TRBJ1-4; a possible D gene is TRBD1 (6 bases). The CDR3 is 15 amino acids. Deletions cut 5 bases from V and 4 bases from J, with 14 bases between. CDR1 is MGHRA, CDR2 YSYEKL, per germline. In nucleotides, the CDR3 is TGCGCCAGCAGCGTGCAGGGGCTGGGTAATGAAAAACTGTTTTTT. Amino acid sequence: CASSVQGLGNEKLFF.

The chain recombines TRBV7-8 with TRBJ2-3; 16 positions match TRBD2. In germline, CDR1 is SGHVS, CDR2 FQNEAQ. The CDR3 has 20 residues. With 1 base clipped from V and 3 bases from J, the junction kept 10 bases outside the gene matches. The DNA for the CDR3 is TGTGCCAGCAGCTTAGGAAGGGGGACTAGCGGGGGGGTTTGGACAGATACGCAGTATTTT. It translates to CASSLGRGTSGGVWTDTQYF.

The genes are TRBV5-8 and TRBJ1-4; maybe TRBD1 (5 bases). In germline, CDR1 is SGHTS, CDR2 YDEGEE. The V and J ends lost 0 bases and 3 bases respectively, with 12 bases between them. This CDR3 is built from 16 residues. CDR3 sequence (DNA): TGTGCCAGCAGCTTGGCCGGGGGGGAGGCTAATGAAAAACTGTTTTTT. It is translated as CASSLAGGEANEKLFF.

The CDR3 loop reads CASSLGPYGYTF. CDR3 bases: TGTGCCAGCAGTCTGGGGCCCTATGGCTACACCTTC. The genes are TRBV28 and TRBJ1-2, with D maybe TRBD1 (5 bases). Trimming stripped 5 bases from V and 4 bases from J, with 8 bases between. This CDR3 is built from 12 residues. Germline V gene lookup returns CDR1 MDHEN and CDR2 SYDVKM.

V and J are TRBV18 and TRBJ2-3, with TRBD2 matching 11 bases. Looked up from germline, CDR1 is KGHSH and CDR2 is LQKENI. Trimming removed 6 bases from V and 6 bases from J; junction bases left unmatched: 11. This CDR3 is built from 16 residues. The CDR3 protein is CASSPRIAGGLDTQYF. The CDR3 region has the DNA TGTGCCAGCTCCCCTCGGATAGCGGGGGGGCTGGATACGCAGTATTTT.

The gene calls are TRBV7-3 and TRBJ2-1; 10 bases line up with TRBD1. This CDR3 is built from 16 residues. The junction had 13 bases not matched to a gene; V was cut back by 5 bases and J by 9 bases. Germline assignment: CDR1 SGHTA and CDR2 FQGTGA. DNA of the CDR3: TGTGCCAGCAGCACAACTTTCGGACAGGGGGAGGGTGAGCAGTTCTTC. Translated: CASSTTFGQGEGEQFF.

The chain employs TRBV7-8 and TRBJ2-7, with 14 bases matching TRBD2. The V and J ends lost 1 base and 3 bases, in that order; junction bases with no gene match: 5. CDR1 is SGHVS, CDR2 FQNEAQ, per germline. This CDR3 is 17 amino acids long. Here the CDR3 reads CASSLEGGLAGDYEQYF. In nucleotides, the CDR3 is TGTGCCAGCAGCTTAGAAGGGGGACTAGCGGGGGACTACGAGCAGTACTTC.

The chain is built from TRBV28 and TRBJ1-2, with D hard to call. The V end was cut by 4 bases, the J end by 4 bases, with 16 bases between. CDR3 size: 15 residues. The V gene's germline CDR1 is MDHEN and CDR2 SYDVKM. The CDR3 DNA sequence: TGTGCCAGCAGTTCAACCACTCGCCCATTCTATGGCTACACCTTC. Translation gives CASSSTTRPFYGYTF.

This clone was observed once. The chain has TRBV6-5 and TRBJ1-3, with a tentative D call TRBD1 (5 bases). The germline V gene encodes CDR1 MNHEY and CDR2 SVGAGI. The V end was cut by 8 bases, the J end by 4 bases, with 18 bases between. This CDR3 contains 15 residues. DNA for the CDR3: TGTGCCAGCGATACCGGGGAGGGGTCGGGAAACACCATATATTTT. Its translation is CASDTGEGSGNTIYF.

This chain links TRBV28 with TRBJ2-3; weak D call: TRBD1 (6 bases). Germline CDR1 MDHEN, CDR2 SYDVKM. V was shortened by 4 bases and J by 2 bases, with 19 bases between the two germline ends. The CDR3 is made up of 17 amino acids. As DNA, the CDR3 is TGTGCCAGCAGTTCACAAAAGGACAGACCAGTCACAGATACGCAGTATTTT. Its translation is CASSSQKDRPVTDTQYF.